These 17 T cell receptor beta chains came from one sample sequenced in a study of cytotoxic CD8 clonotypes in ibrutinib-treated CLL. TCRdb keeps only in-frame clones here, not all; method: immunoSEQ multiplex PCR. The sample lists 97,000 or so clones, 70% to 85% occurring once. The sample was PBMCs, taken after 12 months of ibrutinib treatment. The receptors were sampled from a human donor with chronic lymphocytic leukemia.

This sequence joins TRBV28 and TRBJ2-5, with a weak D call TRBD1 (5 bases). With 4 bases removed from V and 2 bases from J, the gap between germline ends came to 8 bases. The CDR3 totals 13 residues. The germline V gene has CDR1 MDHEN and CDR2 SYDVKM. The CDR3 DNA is TGTGCCAGCAGTTGGGGCAGGCAAGAGACCCAGTACTTC. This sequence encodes CASSWGRQETQYF.

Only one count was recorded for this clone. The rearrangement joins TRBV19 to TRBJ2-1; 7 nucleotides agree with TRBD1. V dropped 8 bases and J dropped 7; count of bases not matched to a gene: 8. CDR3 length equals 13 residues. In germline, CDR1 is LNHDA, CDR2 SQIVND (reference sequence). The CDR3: CASRRDRSNEQFF. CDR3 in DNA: TGTGCCAGTCGAAGGGACAGATCGAATGAGCAGTTCTTC.

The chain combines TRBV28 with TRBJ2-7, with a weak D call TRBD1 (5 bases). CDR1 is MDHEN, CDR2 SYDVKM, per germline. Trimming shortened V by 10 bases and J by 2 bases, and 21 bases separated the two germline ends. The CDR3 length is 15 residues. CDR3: CAIAQSAQGTYEQYF. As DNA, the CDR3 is TGTGCCATCGCCCAATCGGCCCAGGGAACCTACGAGCAGTACTTC.

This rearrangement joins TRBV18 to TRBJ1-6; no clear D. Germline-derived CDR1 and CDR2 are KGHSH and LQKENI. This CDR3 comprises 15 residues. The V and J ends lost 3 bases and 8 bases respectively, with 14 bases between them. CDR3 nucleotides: TGTGCCAGCTCACCCAGTTGGAAGTGGGATTCACCCCTCCACTTT. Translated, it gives CASSPSWKWDSPLHF. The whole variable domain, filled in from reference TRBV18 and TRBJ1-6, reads NAGVMQNPRHLVRRRGQEARLRCSPMKGHSHVYWYRQLPEEGLKFMVYLQKENIIDESGMPKERFSAEFPKEGPSILRIQQVVRGDSAAYFCASSPSWKWDSPLHFGNGTRLTVT.

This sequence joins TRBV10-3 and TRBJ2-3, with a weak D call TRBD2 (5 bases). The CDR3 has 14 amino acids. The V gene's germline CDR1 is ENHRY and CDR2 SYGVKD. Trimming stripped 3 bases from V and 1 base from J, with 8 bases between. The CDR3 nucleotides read TGTGCCATCAGTGACTACGGGGGCACAGATACGCAGTATTTT. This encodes CAISDYGGTDTQYF.

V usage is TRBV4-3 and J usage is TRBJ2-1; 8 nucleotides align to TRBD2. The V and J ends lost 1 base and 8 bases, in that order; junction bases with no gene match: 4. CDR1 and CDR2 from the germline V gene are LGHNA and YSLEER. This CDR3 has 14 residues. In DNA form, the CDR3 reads TGCGCCAGCAGCCAAGGGACTAGCCGGGATGAGCAGTTCTTC. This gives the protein CASSQGTSRDEQFF.

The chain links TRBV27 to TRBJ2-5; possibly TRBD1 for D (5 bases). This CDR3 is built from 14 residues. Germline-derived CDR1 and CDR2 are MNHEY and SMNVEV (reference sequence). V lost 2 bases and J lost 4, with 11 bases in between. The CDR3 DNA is TGTGCCAGCAGTTTAGCAGGGTTTGGAGAGACCCAGTACTTC. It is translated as CASSLAGFGETQYF.

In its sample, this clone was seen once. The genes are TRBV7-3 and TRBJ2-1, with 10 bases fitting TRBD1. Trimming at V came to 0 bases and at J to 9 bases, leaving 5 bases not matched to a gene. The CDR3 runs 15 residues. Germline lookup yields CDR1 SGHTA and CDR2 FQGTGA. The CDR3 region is CASSLTGTGESEQFF. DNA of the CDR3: TGTGCCAGCAGCTTAACCGGGACAGGGGAATCTGAGCAGTTCTTC.

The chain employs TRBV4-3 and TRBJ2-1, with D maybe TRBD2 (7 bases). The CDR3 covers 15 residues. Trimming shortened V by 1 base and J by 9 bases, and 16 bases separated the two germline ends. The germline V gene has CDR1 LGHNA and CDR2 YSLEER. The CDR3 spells CASSQVRGGIGEQFF. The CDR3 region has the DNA TGCGCCAGCAGCCAAGTAAGGGGGGGTATTGGTGAGCAGTTCTTC.

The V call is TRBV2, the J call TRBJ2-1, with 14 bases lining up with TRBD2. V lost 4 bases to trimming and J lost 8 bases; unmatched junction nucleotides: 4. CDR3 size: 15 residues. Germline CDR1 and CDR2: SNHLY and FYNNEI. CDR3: CASSVTSGGADEQFF. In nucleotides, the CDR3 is TGTGCCAGCAGTGTGACTAGCGGGGGGGCAGATGAGCAGTTCTTC.

The CDR3 is CASSTGEIRGYTF. CDR3 nucleotides: TGTGCCAGCAGTACAGGGGAGATTCGTGGCTACACCTTC. The chain is built from TRBV2 and TRBJ1-2, with TRBD1 matching over 7 bases. Germline trimming cut 5 bases from V and 7 bases from J; bases unmatched to any gene: 7. Germline CDR1 and CDR2: SNHLY and FYNNEI. The CDR3 has 13 residues.

CDR3 in DNA: TGTGCCAGCCTCTCATTGGAGGGGACAGCTAACTATGGCTACACCTTC. As protein: CASLSLEGTANYGYTF. The chain uses TRBV19 and TRBJ1-2; 7 bases map to TRBD1. V shed 9 bases and J 0 bases; nucleotides not matched to a gene: 13. Germline CDR1 reads LNHDA; CDR2 reads SQIVND (reference sequence). The CDR3 consists of 16 residues. Filled out from reference TRBV19 and TRBJ1-2, the complete variable domain reads DGGITQSPKYLFRKEGQNVTLSCEQNLNHDAMYWYRQDPGQGLRLIYYSQIVNDFQKGDIAEGYSVSREKKESFPLTVTSAQKNPTAFYLCASLSLEGTANYGYTFGSGTRLTVV.

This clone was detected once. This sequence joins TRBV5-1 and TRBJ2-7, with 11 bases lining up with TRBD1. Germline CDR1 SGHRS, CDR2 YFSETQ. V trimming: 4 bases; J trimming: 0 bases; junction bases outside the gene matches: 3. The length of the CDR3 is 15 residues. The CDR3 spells CASSPDRGLSYEQYF. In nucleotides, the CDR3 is TGCGCCAGCAGCCCGGACAGGGGGCTCTCCTACGAGCAGTACTTC.

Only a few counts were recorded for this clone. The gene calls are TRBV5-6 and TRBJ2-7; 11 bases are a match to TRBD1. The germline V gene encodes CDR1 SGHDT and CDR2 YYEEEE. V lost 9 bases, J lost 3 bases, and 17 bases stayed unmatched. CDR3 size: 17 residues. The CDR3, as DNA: TGTGCCACCTTCCTCTTTTCCGGGGACAGGGGGATCTACGAGCAGTACTTC. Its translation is CATFLFSGDRGIYEQYF.

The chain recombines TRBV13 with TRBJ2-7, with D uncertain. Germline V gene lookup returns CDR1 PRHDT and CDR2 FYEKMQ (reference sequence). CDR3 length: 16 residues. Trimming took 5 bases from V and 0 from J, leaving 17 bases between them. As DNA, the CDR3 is TGTGCCAGCAGCCCCCCTTGGGTTGTCGGCTCCTACGAGCAGTACTTC. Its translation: CASSPPWVVGSYEQYF.

CDR3 in DNA: TGTGCCAGCAGTTTCAGGGGAGGGCAGACCCAGTACTTC. Amino acid sequence: CASSFRGGQTQYF. V is TRBV6-6 and J is TRBJ2-5; D is possibly TRBD2 (7 bases). Trimming removed 4 bases from V and 6 bases from J, with 12 bases in between. The germline V gene has CDR1 MNHNY and CDR2 SVGAGI (reference sequence). The CDR3 has 13 residues.

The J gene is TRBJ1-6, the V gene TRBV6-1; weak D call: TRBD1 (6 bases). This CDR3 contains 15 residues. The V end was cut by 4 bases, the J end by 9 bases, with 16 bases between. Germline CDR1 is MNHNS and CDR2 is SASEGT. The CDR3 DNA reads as TGTGCCAGCAGTGGGAGGGGCCAGGGGATTTCACCCCTCCACTTT. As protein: CASSGRGQGISPLHF.